The next 27 T cell receptor beta chains were all read from a single sample in a study of regulatory T cells in long-lasting Graves disease (dated by TCRdb to the early 2020s). This sample's time point label indicates: newly diagnosed GD, antithyroid drugs for less than 3 months. RNA was extracted from PBMCs in TRIzol for both TCR sequencing and RNA sequencing. The library was built by means of multiplex PCR. The sequencer listed for this sample is Illumina HiSeq 4000. To build TCR beta libraries, CDR3 regions were amplified by Arm-PCR using iRepertoire HTBI primers. TCRdb ran its own pipeline on the public reads, namely fastp trimming at Q25 and MiXCR clone calling, and kept in-frame beta chains. Rows merge per CDR3 protein into single entries with the most common DNA and genes. This sample comprises about 430,000 distinct CDR3 sequences, approximately 16% of them detected only once. Together, the top ten hold about 8.3% of the sample.

Another study also made use of these data, one on T cells in Graves' hyperthyroidism and ophthalmopathy.

This sample comprised peripheral blood mononuclear cells (PBMCs), obtained at new diagnosis, from a patient treated with antithyroid drugs. Receptors originate from a woman aged 40 to 50 with Graves disease. Donor details come from another sample of the same person, matched by shared clones.

The chain combines TRBV19 with TRBJ2-3, with D possibly TRBD2 on 6 matching bases. The CDR3 is 14 amino acids. With 6 bases removed from V and 6 bases from J, the gap between germline ends came to 16 bases. Germline V CDR1 and CDR2: LNHDA, SQIVND (reference sequence). CDR3 amino acids: CASRRFREADTQYF. CDR3 coding DNA: TGTGCCAGTAGAAGATTCAGGGAGGCGGATACGCAGTATTTT.

The V call is TRBV10-3, the J call TRBJ1-2, with 9 nucleotides matching TRBD1. CDR1 ENHRY and CDR2 SYGVKD come from the germline V gene. J gave up 3 bases and V 6 bases, and 8 bases lay outside the gene matches. The CDR3 sequence is 15 residues long. The CDR3 DNA sequence: TGTGCCATCAGCCGGACAGGGGAAGATTACTATGGCTACACCTTC. Translated, it gives CAISRTGEDYYGYTF.

V and J are TRBV12-3 or TRBV12-4 and TRBJ1-2; D is unresolved. V dropped 3 bases and J dropped 1 base, with 12 bases sitting between them. The CDR3 is 15 amino acids. The CDR3 sequence is CASSLGGVDNYGYTF. The CDR3 region has the DNA TGTGCCAGCAGTTTGGGCGGAGTAGATAACTATGGCTACACCTTC.

DNA for the CDR3: TGTGCCAGCAGCTTTAATAGCGGTAGGCCAGATACGCAGTATTTT. This encodes CASSFNSGRPDTQYF. This sequence joins TRBV5-4 and TRBJ2-3; perhaps TRBD2 as D (6 bases). V lost 2 bases, J lost 4 bases, and 14 bases lay in between. The CDR3 spans 15 residues. Germline loops: CDR1 SGHNT, CDR2 YYREEE (reference sequence).

This clonotype has only a few counts. The gene calls are TRBV3-1 and TRBJ2-7; 7 bases are a match to TRBD2. Germline lookup yields CDR1 LGHDT and CDR2 YNNKEL (reference sequence). The V gene end was trimmed by 1 base and the J gene end by 5 bases; junction bases not matched to a gene: 5. The CDR3 sequence is 14 residues long. The CDR3 protein is CASSQGTSVNEQYF. As DNA, the CDR3 is TGTGCCAGCAGCCAAGGAACTAGCGTGAACGAGCAGTACTTC.

V is TRBV11-3 and J is TRBJ2-7; D uncertain. The CDR3 is 14 residues long. V lost 5 bases and J lost 4, with 15 bases in between. CDR1 SGHNT and CDR2 YENEEA come from the germline V gene. CDR3 sequence reads: CASSPGPNPYEQYF. The DNA of the CDR3 is TGTGCCAGCAGCCCCGGACCGAATCCATACGAGCAGTACTTC.

This rearrangement joins TRBV6-1 to TRBJ1-5, with 7 nucleotides matching TRBD1. The V gene end was trimmed by 4 bases and the J gene end by 2 bases; junction bases not matched to a gene: 8. In germline, CDR1 is MNHNS, CDR2 SASEGT. CDR3 length equals 16 residues. Here the CDR3 reads CASSASTGSGNQPQHF. Here the CDR3 DNA reads TGTGCCAGCAGTGCCTCGACAGGGTCCGGCAATCAGCCCCAGCATTTT.

Many counts were recorded for this clonotype. The genes are TRBV3-1 and TRBJ2-5; D gene unclear. Germline V gene data show CDR1 as LGHDT and CDR2 as YNNKEL (reference sequence). This CDR3 comprises 16 residues. Deletions cut 4 bases from V and 4 bases from J, with 19 bases between. The CDR3 DNA reads TGTGCCAGCAGCCTAGGATCGGGTCGCTGGTTAGAGACCCAGTACTTC. Encoded protein: CASSLGSGRWLETQYF.

Comment on this clonotype: At one of its ends the junction is not consistent with the germline gene, which may arise from a read error. The chain joins TRBV20-1 to TRBJ2-6; weak D call: TRBD1 (5 bases). The CDR3 has 14 amino acids. CDR1 and CDR2 (germline): DFQATT, SNEGSKA (reference sequence). Here the CDR3 reads CSARAQSGAIVLTF. Written as DNA, the CDR3 is TGCAGTGCTAGGGCGCAGTCTGGGGCCATCGTCCTGACTTTC.

On this clonotype: A read error may explain this, as a much larger clone is one base away. V usage is TRBV5-1 and J usage is TRBJ2-2; D tentatively reads TRBD1 or TRBD2 (5 bases each). From germline, CDR1 is SGHRS and CDR2 YFSETQ. CDR3 size: 16 residues. The DNA of the CDR3 is TGTGCCAGCAGCTTGGATGGGGGTCTGAGCACCGGGGAGCTGTTTTTT. It is translated as CASSLDGGLSTGELFF. Full variable domain (rest looked up from reference TRBV5-1 and TRBJ2-2): KAGVTQTPRYLIKTRGQQVTLSCSPISGHRSVSWYQQTPGQGLQFLFEYFSETQRNKGNFPGRFSGRQFSNSRSEMNVSTLELGDSALYLCASSLDGGLSTGELFFGEGSRLTVL.

This clonotype has at least ten counts. V gene TRBV24-1 combines with J gene TRBJ2-1; no firm D call. The V gene's germline CDR1 is KGHDR and CDR2 SFDVKD. Trimming took 3 bases from V and 0 from J, leaving 5 bases between them. The CDR3 is 14 amino acids. The CDR3 loop is CATSDRRSYNEQFF. In nucleotides, the CDR3 is TGTGCCACCAGTGATAGGCGCTCCTACAATGAGCAGTTCTTC.

Ten or more counts support this clonotype. The chain carries TRBV2 and TRBJ1-1, with D unresolved. Deletions cut 1 base from V and 5 bases from J, with 14 bases between. The CDR3 sequence is 15 residues long. CDR1 and CDR2 from the germline V gene are SNHLY and FYNNEI. The DNA for the CDR3 is TGTGCCAGCAGTGAAGTTTTGGGTAAGATGACTGAAGCTTTCTTT. Its protein product is CASSEVLGKMTEAFF.

This clonotype was recorded at least ten times. V gene TRBV28 combines with J gene TRBJ2-3; D gene unclear. CDR3 size: 17 residues. With 6 bases removed from V and 2 bases from J, the gap between germline ends came to 21 bases. The V gene's germline CDR1 is MDHEN and CDR2 SYDVKM. CDR3 region: CASSQARQGSPTDTQYF. The CDR3 DNA sequence: TGTGCCAGCAGCCAAGCCCGGCAAGGGTCACCCACAGATACGCAGTATTTT. Drawing the rest from reference TRBV28 and TRBJ2-3, the complete variable domain is DVKVTQSSRYLVKRTGEKVFLECVQDMDHENMFWYRQDPGLGLRLIYFSYDVKMKEKGDIPEGYSVSREKKERFSLILESASTNQTSMYLCASSQARQGSPTDTQYFGPGTRLTVL.

This clonotype was seen repeatedly, ten times or more. The gene calls are TRBV30 and TRBJ1-1; D is undetermined. The CDR3 length is 13 residues. The V end lost 4 bases, the J end lost 0 bases, and 9 bases lay between the germline ends. CDR1 and CDR2 (germline): GTSNPN, SVGIG (reference sequence). CDR3 residues: CAWTLNMNTEAFF. DNA for the CDR3: TGTGCCTGGACACTAAACATGAACACTGAAGCTTTCTTT.

This clonotype was detected a few times. The chain has TRBV29-1 and TRBJ2-1, with TRBD2 identical over 9 bases. V shed 8 bases, J shed 5 bases, and the junction held 7 bases outside the gene matches. The V gene's germline CDR1 is SQVTM and CDR2 ANQGSEA. This CDR3 spans 13 amino acids. The CDR3 DNA sequence: TGCAGCTTCTTGACTAGCGGCAACAATGAGCAGTTCTTC. The encoded protein is CSFLTSGNNEQFF.

This clonotype was seen a handful of times. The rearrangement links TRBV6-1 to TRBJ1-5; D not resolved. Trimming took off 7 bases at V and 0 bases at J, with 25 bases between the two ends. Germline V gives CDR1 MNHNS, CDR2 SASEGT. This CDR3 is 19 amino acids long. The CDR3, as DNA: TGTGCCAGCAAAATAAATGAGGCAGCGTGGCTTTCTAGCAATCAGCCCCAGCATTTT. Translated: CASKINEAAWLSSNQPQHF.

V gene TRBV29-1 combines with J gene TRBJ1-3; TRBD1 might be the D (6 bases). This CDR3 region has 15 residues. V dropped 5 bases and J dropped 0 bases, with 14 bases sitting between them. Germline V lookup: CDR1 SQVTM, CDR2 ANQGSEA. CDR3: CSVQKGQSSGNTIYF. The CDR3 coding sequence is TGCAGCGTTCAGAAAGGACAGAGCTCTGGAAACACCATATATTTT.

This clonotype showed up many times. The genes are TRBV5-1 and TRBJ2-7; maybe TRBD1 (5 bases). The CDR3 loop spans 14 amino acids. CDR1 is SGHRS, CDR2 YFSETQ, per germline. With 4 bases removed from V and 3 bases from J, the gap between germline ends came to 14 bases. The CDR3 coding sequence is TGCGCCAGCAGCAATCCCAGGGATAACTACGAGCAGTACTTC. Translating gives CASSNPRDNYEQYF.

There are many counts of this clonotype. The gene calls are TRBV28 and TRBJ2-1; TRBD1 aligns across 10 bases. V gave up 6 bases and J gave up 4 bases; unmatched junction bases: 6. The CDR3 runs to 15 residues. Germline V gene lookup returns CDR1 MDHEN and CDR2 SYDVKM. This CDR3 reads CASRTPGQGYNEQFF. For the CDR3, the DNA is TGTGCCAGCAGGACCCCGGGACAGGGGTACAATGAGCAGTTCTTC.

A remark on this clonotype: A much larger clone differs from this one at a single base, so this may be a read error. Since the CDR3 does not end with the conserved phenylalanine or tryptophan, this likely comes from a read error. V usage is TRBV12-3 or TRBV12-4 and J usage is TRBJ1-2; D remains unclear. This CDR3 spans 11 amino acids. Trimming removed 6 bases from V and 3 bases from J, with 5 bases in between. CDR3 nucleotides: TGTGCCAGCAGCTATTACTATGGCTACACCCTC. Its translation is CASSYYYGYTL.

This clonotype was detected many times. This chain uses TRBV6-1 with TRBJ2-7, with 14 bases aligning to TRBD2. The CDR3 spans 19 residues. The germline V gene encodes CDR1 MNHNS and CDR2 SASEGT. V lost 5 bases and J lost 5; bases outside the gene matches: 17. CDR3 coding DNA: TGTGCCAGCAGTACTTATCACGGGACTAGCGGGAGAGCTGTCCACGAGCAGTACTTC. It encodes CASSTYHGTSGRAVHEQYF.

This clonotype was seen at least ten times. V and J are TRBV11-3 and TRBJ1-2, with TRBD1 matching 9 bases. Germline V lookup: CDR1 SGHNT, CDR2 YENEEA. The CDR3 extends over 17 amino acids. With V trimmed by 5 bases and J by 4 bases, 14 bases remained unmatched. This chain's CDR3 is CASSRGGQGRSPYGYTF. In DNA, the CDR3 is TGTGCCAGCAGCCGGGGGGGACAGGGTAGAAGTCCCTATGGCTACACCTTC.

The chain uses TRBV20-1 and TRBJ2-7; 8 bases are a match to TRBD2. The CDR3 consists of 12 residues. Germline values: CDR1 DFQATT, CDR2 SNEGSKA (reference sequence). Trimming cost V 7 bases and J 5 bases; bases outside gene matches: 7. CDR3 sequence (DNA): TGCAGTGATAGCGGGGAAGGTAACGAGCAGTACTTC. It specifies CSDSGEGNEQYF.

This clonotype was observed many times. The chain recombines TRBV5-1 with TRBJ2-3; 9 bases are a match to TRBD2. Germline lookup yields CDR1 SGHRS and CDR2 YFSETQ. The CDR3 has 14 residues. With V trimmed by 1 base and J by 5 bases, 2 bases remained unmatched. The CDR3 loop is CASSLLLAGDTQYF. The CDR3 DNA reads as TGCGCCAGCAGCTTGCTACTAGCGGGAGATACGCAGTATTTT.

This clonotype was recorded at least ten times. The rearrangement uses TRBV30 and TRBJ1-5; TRBD1 aligns across 10 bases. The germline CDR1 and CDR2 sequences are GTSNPN and SVGIG (reference sequence). J was trimmed by 4 bases and V by 1 base; bases with no gene match: 7. CDR3 length: 16 amino acids. The CDR3 DNA reads as TGTGCCTGGAGTGAGCGACAGGGGGCGGGAAATCAGCCCCAGCATTTT. Its protein product is CAWSERQGAGNQPQHF. Together with reference TRBV30 and TRBJ1-5, the CDR3 gives the full variable domain: SQTIHQWPATLVQPVGSPLSLECTVEGTSNPNLYWYRQAAGRGLQLLFYSVGIGQISSEVPQNLSASRPQDRQFILSSKKLLLSDSGFYLCAWSERQGAGNQPQHFGDGTRLSIL.

This clonotype was seen ten or more times. V is TRBV27 and J is TRBJ1-3; no definite D call. V shed 5 bases and J shed 0 bases, with 11 bases lying between them. Germline CDR1 and CDR2: MNHEY and SMNVEV (reference sequence). This CDR3 spans 15 amino acids. CDR3 nucleotides: TGTGCCAGCAGTCCCGCCGCGGGCTCTGGAAACACCATATATTTT. It codes for CASSPAAGSGNTIYF.

This clonotype was seen at least ten times. The V gene is TRBV19, the J gene TRBJ2-1; D uncertain. Germline loops: CDR1 LNHDA, CDR2 SQIVND (reference sequence). V lost 1 base and J 9 bases, leaving 13 bases between the germline ends. This CDR3 has 14 amino acids. The CDR3 DNA follows: TGTGCCAGTAGTATAGTCTGGTTGACGGGTGAGCAGTTCTTC. It translates to CASSIVWLTGEQFF.